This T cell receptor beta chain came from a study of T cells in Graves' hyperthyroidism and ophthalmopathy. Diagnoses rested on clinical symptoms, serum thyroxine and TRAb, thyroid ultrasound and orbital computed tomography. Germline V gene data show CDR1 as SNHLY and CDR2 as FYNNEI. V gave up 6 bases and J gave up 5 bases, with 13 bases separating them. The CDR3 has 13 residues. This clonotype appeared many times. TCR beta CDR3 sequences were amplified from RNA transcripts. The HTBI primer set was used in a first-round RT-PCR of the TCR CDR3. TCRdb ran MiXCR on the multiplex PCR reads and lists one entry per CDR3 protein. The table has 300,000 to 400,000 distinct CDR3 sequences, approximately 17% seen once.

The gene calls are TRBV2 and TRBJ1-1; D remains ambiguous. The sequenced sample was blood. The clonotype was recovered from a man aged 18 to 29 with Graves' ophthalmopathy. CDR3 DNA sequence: TGTGCCAGCAGATGGATGGGTTCAACTGAAGCTTTCTTT. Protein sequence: CASRWMGSTEAFF.